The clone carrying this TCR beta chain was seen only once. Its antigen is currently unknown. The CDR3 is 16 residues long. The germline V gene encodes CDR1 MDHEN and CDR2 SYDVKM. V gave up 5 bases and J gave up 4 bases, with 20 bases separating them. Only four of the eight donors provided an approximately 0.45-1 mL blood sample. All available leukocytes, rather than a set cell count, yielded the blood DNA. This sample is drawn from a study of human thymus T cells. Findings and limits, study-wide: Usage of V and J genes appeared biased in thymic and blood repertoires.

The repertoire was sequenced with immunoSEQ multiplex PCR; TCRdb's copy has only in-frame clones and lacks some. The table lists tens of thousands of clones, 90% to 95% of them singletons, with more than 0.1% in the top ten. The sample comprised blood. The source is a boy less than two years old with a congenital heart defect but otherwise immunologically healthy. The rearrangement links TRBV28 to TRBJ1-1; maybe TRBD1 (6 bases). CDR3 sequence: CASSVTLQGGITEAFF. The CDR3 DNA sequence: TGTGCCAGCAGTGTCACCCTACAGGGAGGGATCACTGAAGCTTTCTTT.